Listed below are T cell receptor beta chains from one sample, sequenced in a study of blood T cell repertoires in COVID-19. TCRdb's copy holds only in-frame clones and misses some; the assay was immunoSEQ multiplex PCR. The sample holds approximately 200,000 clones; approximately 86% are singletons and the top ten take 2.9%. The specimen sequenced was peripheral blood. These receptors all stem from a woman in her twenties or thirties with active or convalescent COVID-19. The CDR3 runs from the conserved cysteine through the conserved F or W. The D gene is left open where the match is weak. Where a row states a size, it is once, few, many or the class of an expanded clone; other rows omit it.

D	size	J	V	DNA	CDR3
-	once	TRBJ2-7	TRBV2	TGTGCCAGCAGTCACGACGGGTCGAGCTCCTACGAGCAGTACTTC	CASSHDGSSSYEQYF
-	-	TRBJ1-5	TRBV6-4	TGTGCCAGCAGTACCGAGCCGGGACAGCCCCAGCATTTT	CASSTEPGQPQHF
TRBD2	-	TRBJ2-2	TRBV10-1	TGCGCCAGCAGTCCAGGACTAGCGGAAACGAACACCGGGGAGCTGTTTTTT	CASSPGLAETNTGELFF
TRBD1	-	TRBJ1-5	TRBV6-6	TGTGCCAGCAGCCTGGCCAAGGGGGCAAGGCAGCCCCAGCATTTT	CASSLAKGARQPQHF
-	-	TRBJ1-3	TRBV4-1	TGCGCCAGCAGCCAAGATCTGAGCTCTGGAAACACCATATATTTT	CASSQDLSSGNTIYF
-	-	TRBJ1-5	TRBV30	TGTGCCTGGAGTGTACGACGGGATCAGCCCCAGCATTTT	CAWSVRRDQPQHF
-	-	TRBJ1-6	TRBV6-5	TGTGCCAGCAGTTACTCGGGTTGGACATCCAATTCACCCCTCCACTTT	CASSYSGWTSNSPLHF
TRBD1	-	TRBJ2-7	TRBV29-1	TGCAGCGTGGGGGACAGGGGGCGCGACGAGCAGTACTTC	CSVGDRGRDEQYF
-	-	TRBJ1-1	TRBV19	TGTGCCAGTAGTATAGTCGGTCCGAACACTGAAGCTTTCTTT	CASSIVGPNTEAFF
-	-	TRBJ2-3	TRBV11-2	TGTGCCAGCAGCTTAGCAAGCCCAGATACGCAGTATTTT	CASSLASPDTQYF
TRBD2	-	TRBJ2-1	TRBV6-4	TGTGCCAGCAGTGCGGGGGGGCCCGGCAATGAGCAGTTCTTC	CASSAGGPGNEQFF
-	-	TRBJ1-2	TRBV7-9	TGTGCCAGCAGCTCCGACAGCTATGGCTACACCTTC	CASSSDSYGYTF
-	once	TRBJ2-1	TRBV27	TGTGCCAGCAGTTTGAGCCCCTCTGCCTACAATGAGCAGTTCTTC	CASSLSPSAYNEQFF
TRBD1	medium-sized	TRBJ2-2	TRBV20-1	TGCAGTGCTAGTTCCAGGGGGCTGTACACCGGGGAGCTGTTTTTT	CSASSRGLYTGELFF